One sample yielded the 27 T cell receptor beta chains listed below, sequenced in a study of blood T cell repertoires in COVID-19. Assay: immunoSEQ multiplex PCR; the TCRdb copy retains only in-frame clones and omits some. The data show approximately 90,000 clones, more than 80% seen once. The sample comprised peripheral blood. These receptors all stem from a woman of 80 years or more with acute or convalescent COVID-19.

This sequence joins TRBV5-1 and TRBJ2-7; 7 bases match TRBD1. The CDR3 extends over 14 amino acids. CDR1 SGHRS and CDR2 YFSETQ come from the germline V gene. The junction had 7 bases not matched to a gene; V was cut back by 4 bases and J by 3 bases. The CDR3 protein is CASSPRDRNYEQYF. The CDR3 DNA is TGCGCCAGCAGCCCCCGGGACAGAAACTACGAGCAGTACTTC.

There are a few counts of this clone. The chain links TRBV2 to TRBJ2-7; D possibly corresponds to TRBD2 (5 bases). This CDR3 is 11 amino acids long. Germline V gene sequence: CDR1 SNHLY, CDR2 FYNNEI. V was pared by 7 bases and J by 4 bases, with 8 bases between. The CDR3 is CASILVYEQYF. CDR3 in DNA: TGTGCCAGCATACTAGTTTACGAGCAGTACTTC.

The chain joins TRBV7-3 to TRBJ1-1; D gene unclear. The CDR3 loop spans 13 amino acids. Trimming took 0 bases from V and 5 from J, leaving 7 bases between them. The germline V gene encodes CDR1 SGHTA and CDR2 FQGTGA. CDR3 protein: CASSLTLRTEAFF. CDR3 in DNA: TGTGCCAGCAGCTTAACGTTGAGAACTGAAGCTTTCTTT.

The chain has TRBV6-5 and TRBJ2-7; TRBD1 might be the D (6 bases). CDR1 MNHEY and CDR2 SVGAGI come from the germline V gene. CDR3 length: 12 amino acids. Trimming took off 7 bases at V and 3 bases at J, with 10 bases between the two ends. The CDR3 spells CASTSRGYEQYF. The CDR3 DNA follows: TGTGCCAGCACCTCCAGGGGCTACGAGCAGTACTTC.

V and J are TRBV21-1 and TRBJ2-1; the table's D call TRBD1 went unverified against the DNA. TRBV21-1 is a pseudogene segment. This CDR3 has 14 amino acids. The CDR3 nucleotides read TGTGCCAGCACGAAGGACAGGGGGCTGAATGAGCAGTTCTTC. Encoded protein: CASTKDRGLNEQFF.

This clone was counted only a few times. V usage is TRBV27 and J usage is TRBJ2-1; TRBD2 matches at 8 bases. CDR1 MNHEY and CDR2 SMNVEV come from the germline V gene (reference sequence). CDR3 length: 16 amino acids. Trimming removed 4 bases from V and 0 bases from J; junction bases left unmatched: 5. CDR3 residues: CASSSISGISYNEQFF. The DNA for the CDR3 is TGTGCCAGCAGTTCGATTAGCGGGATCTCCTACAATGAGCAGTTCTTC.

The gene calls are TRBV19 and TRBJ1-4; 7 bases line up with TRBD1. The V and J ends lost 7 bases and 0 bases, in that order; junction bases with no gene match: 8. The germline CDR1 and CDR2 sequences are LNHDA and SQIVND (reference sequence). This CDR3 comprises 16 residues. The CDR3 DNA sequence: TGTGCCAGTACCGACAGGGCGCGGACAACTAATGAAAAACTGTTTTTT. Amino acid sequence: CASTDRARTTNEKLFF.

In this sample, this clone turned up once. The chain is built from TRBV5-1 and TRBJ2-1; TRBD2 matches at 8 bases. Losses at the gene ends were 2 bases for V and 6 bases for J; bases not matched to a gene: 7. The CDR3 loop spans 15 amino acids. Per germline, CDR1 SGHRS and CDR2 YFSETQ. Here the CDR3 reads CASSLTGTSGNEQFF. For the CDR3, the DNA is TGCGCCAGCAGCTTAACCGGGACTAGTGGCAATGAGCAGTTCTTC.

The CDR3 DNA reads TGTGCCAGCAGCTGCCAGGGGGGTCAGCCCCAGCATTTT. Its protein product is CASSCQGGQPQHF. V and J are TRBV11-3 and TRBJ1-5, with 7 nucleotides matching TRBD1. J lost 6 bases, V lost 4 bases, and 3 bases had no gene match. CDR1 and CDR2 (germline): SGHNT, YENEEA. This CDR3 comprises 13 residues.

This clone was detected a few times. The chain carries TRBV27 and TRBJ2-1, with 8 bases aligning to TRBD1. The V gene's germline CDR1 is MNHEY and CDR2 SMNVEV (reference sequence). The V gene end was trimmed by 7 bases and the J gene end by 3 bases; junction bases not matched to a gene: 8. The CDR3 covers 15 residues. The CDR3 DNA reads as TGTGCCAGCACCCTCAGGACAGGGTACTACAATGAGCAGTTCTTC. Translating gives CASTLRTGYYNEQFF.

CDR3 coding DNA: TGTGCCAGCAGCTCGGAGGGGCGCGGGACTGAAGCTTTCTTT. The encoded protein is CASSSEGRGTEAFF. The rearrangement joins TRBV7-3 to TRBJ1-1, with D possibly TRBD1 on 5 matching bases. The CDR3 spans 14 residues. Germline-derived CDR1 and CDR2 are SGHTA and FQGTGA. Trimming left V 4 bases short and J 5 bases short, with 14 bases between. Looking up the rest from reference TRBV7-3 and TRBJ1-1 gives the full variable domain: GAGVSQTPSNKVTEKGKYVELRCDPISGHTALYWYRQSLGQGPEFLIYFQGTGAADDSGLPNDRFFAVRPEGSVSTLKIQRTERGDSAVYLCASSSEGRGTEAFFGQGTRLTVV.

The chain carries TRBV27 and TRBJ2-7; 11 bases match TRBD2. V trimming: 4 bases; J trimming: 4 bases; junction bases outside the gene matches: 9. CDR3 size: 16 residues. Germline V lookup: CDR1 MNHEY, CDR2 SMNVEV (reference sequence). The CDR3 DNA is TGTGCCAGCAGTTCCCTCCTAGCGGGAGGTGAATACGAGCAGTACTTC. The encoded protein is CASSSLLAGGEYEQYF.

This clone was detected only once. The chain uses TRBV9 and TRBJ2-3, with TRBD1 matching 7 bases. The trim removed 3 bases at V and 2 bases at J, leaving 6 bases unmatched. The CDR3 length is 15 residues. Germline V CDR1 and CDR2: SGDLS, YYNGEE. The DNA of the CDR3 is TGTGCCAGCAGCGCCTCGGACAGGCCCACAGATACGCAGTATTTT. This gives the protein CASSASDRPTDTQYF.

The gene calls are TRBV5-1 and TRBJ2-1; 8 nucleotides line up with TRBD2. The trim removed 2 bases at V and 0 bases at J, leaving 4 bases unmatched. From germline, CDR1 is SGHRS and CDR2 YFSETQ. This CDR3 comprises 16 residues. The CDR3, as DNA: TGCGCCAGCAGCTTTACCGGGACTAGCTCCTACAATGAGCAGTTCTTC. Protein: CASSFTGTSSYNEQFF.

The chain employs TRBV7-6 and TRBJ2-2; TRBD1 agrees at 10 bases. Germline assignment: CDR1 SGHVS and CDR2 FNYEAQ. The CDR3 has 15 residues. V trimming: 5 bases; J trimming: 4 bases; junction bases outside the gene matches: 4. CDR3 protein: CASSPTGGVTGELFF. Written as DNA, the CDR3 is TGTGCCAGCAGCCCGACAGGGGGCGTCACCGGGGAGCTGTTTTTT.

CDR3 in DNA: TGCACCAGCAGCCAAGATGGGCCAGAGACTAGCGGGGAGACGAACACAGATACGCAGTATTTT. It translates to CTSSQDGPETSGETNTDTQYF. The J gene is TRBJ2-3, the V gene TRBV1; TRBD2 is the table's D call and was not checked against the DNA. TRBV1 is annotated as a pseudogene. The CDR3 spans 21 residues.

The rearrangement joins TRBV6-5 to TRBJ2-7, with TRBD1 matching over 10 bases. This CDR3 spans 15 amino acids. The V gene end was trimmed by 6 bases and the J gene end by 6 bases; junction bases not matched to a gene: 11. Germline lookup yields CDR1 MNHEY and CDR2 SVGAGI. CDR3 coding DNA: TGTGCCAGCAGCGAGGGACAGGGGCTATCCCGCGAGCAGTACTTC. Protein product: CASSEGQGLSREQYF.

This clone was found once. The chain employs TRBV5-6 and TRBJ2-5; 13 nucleotides match TRBD2. Germline CDR1 is SGHDT and CDR2 is YYEEEE. This CDR3 spans 17 amino acids. Trimming cost V 1 base and J 1 base; bases outside gene matches: 4. CDR3 sequence reads: CASSLLGLAGAQETQYF. The CDR3 DNA sequence: TGTGCCAGCAGCTTGCTAGGACTAGCGGGAGCCCAAGAGACCCAGTACTTC.

The chain couples TRBV2 to TRBJ1-2, with TRBD1 matching over 8 bases. The V and J ends lost 4 bases and 4 bases, in that order; junction bases with no gene match: 8. The germline CDR1 and CDR2 sequences are SNHLY and FYNNEI. The CDR3 runs 15 residues. The chain's CDR3 is CASSVDRGLGYGYTF. For the CDR3, the DNA is TGTGCCAGCAGTGTCGACAGGGGTTTGGGCTATGGCTACACCTTC.

The CDR3 loop is CASSPRAGVIDTQYF. Written as DNA, the CDR3 is TGCGCCAGCAGCCCCCGGGCGGGAGTTATAGATACGCAGTATTTT. This chain joins TRBV5-1 and TRBJ2-3; 7 nucleotides align to TRBD2. V was clipped by 4 bases and J by 5 bases; unmatched bases: 10. CDR3 length: 15 amino acids. Germline CDR1 is SGHRS and CDR2 is YFSETQ. Looking up the rest from reference TRBV5-1 and TRBJ2-3 gives the full variable domain: KAGVTQTPRYLIKTRGQQVTLSCSPISGHRSVSWYQQTPGQGLQFLFEYFSETQRNKGNFPGRFSGRQFSNSRSEMNVSTLELGDSALYLCASSPRAGVIDTQYFGPGTRLTVL.

This rearrangement joins TRBV6-6 to TRBJ1-1, with D tentatively TRBD1 (6 bases). The CDR3 contains 16 residues. Trimming shortened V by 0 bases and J by 2 bases, and 13 bases separated the two germline ends. The germline V gene encodes CDR1 MNHNY and CDR2 SVGAGI (reference sequence). CDR3 nucleotide sequence: TGTGCCAGCAGTTACTCGGCAGGGGCTCGAAACACTGAAGCTTTCTTT. It yields the protein CASSYSAGARNTEAFF.

V gene TRBV5-6 combines with J gene TRBJ2-2; 9 bases line up with TRBD2. Germline-derived CDR1 and CDR2 are SGHDT and YYEEEE. With V trimmed by 1 base and J by 1 base, 2 bases remained unmatched. The length of the CDR3 is 16 residues. As DNA, the CDR3 is TGTGCCAGCAGCTTGCGCGGGGGGGAGAACACCGGGGAGCTGTTTTTT. This encodes CASSLRGGENTGELFF.

V gene TRBV18 combines with J gene TRBJ2-1; 11 bases line up with TRBD2. There are 16 residues in the CDR3. The germline CDR1 and CDR2 sequences are KGHSH and LQKENI. Germline trimming cut 0 bases from V and 5 bases from J; bases unmatched to any gene: 3. The CDR3 reads CASSPPSGRVHNEQFF. For the CDR3, the DNA is TGTGCCAGCTCACCACCTAGCGGGAGGGTCCACAATGAGCAGTTCTTC.

In its sample, this clone was seen once. V and J are TRBV2 and TRBJ2-7, with 10 bases lining up with TRBD1. The CDR3 is made up of 14 amino acids. The germline V gene has CDR1 SNHLY and CDR2 FYNNEI. Germline trimming cut 6 bases from V and 4 bases from J; bases unmatched to any gene: 6. The chain's CDR3 is CASSPDRGYYEQYF. Here the CDR3 DNA reads TGTGCCAGCAGCCCGGACAGGGGGTATTACGAGCAGTACTTC. Together with reference TRBV2 and TRBJ2-7, the CDR3 gives the full variable domain: EPEVTQTPSHQVTQMGQEVILRCVPISNHLYFYWYRQILGQKVEFLVSFYNNEISEKSEIFDDQFSVERPDGSNFTLKIRSTKLEDSAMYFCASSPDRGYYEQYFGPGTRLTVT.

V usage is TRBV27 and J usage is TRBJ1-2; D not resolved. CDR3 size: 18 residues. The V end lost 4 bases, the J end lost 5 bases, and 26 bases lay between the germline ends. The germline gives CDR1 MNHEY, CDR2 SMNVEV (reference sequence). The DNA of the CDR3 is TGTGCCAGCAGTTCCCAAATTTTTGACCTAACGGGGAGGTATGGCTACACCTTC. It codes for CASSSQIFDLTGRYGYTF.

The chain recombines TRBV7-2 with TRBJ2-5, with D maybe TRBD2 (6 bases). Between the trimmed V and J ends, which lost 1 base and 4 bases, there was a span of 7 bases. This CDR3 has 13 residues. Germline assignment: CDR1 SGHTA and CDR2 FQGNSA. CDR3 loop: CASSLVAVETQYF. The DNA of the CDR3 is TGTGCCAGCAGCTTAGTAGCGGTAGAGACCCAGTACTTC.

J is TRBJ2-1 and V is TRBV6-1, with D perhaps TRBD2 (6 bases). V shed 3 bases and J shed 2 bases, with 11 bases lying between them. The CDR3 length is 15 residues. Germline V gene lookup returns CDR1 MNHNS and CDR2 SASEGT. The CDR3 nucleotides read TGTGCCAGCAGTGATTTGGCGGGACCCTACAATGAGCAGTTCTTC. Translated: CASSDLAGPYNEQFF.